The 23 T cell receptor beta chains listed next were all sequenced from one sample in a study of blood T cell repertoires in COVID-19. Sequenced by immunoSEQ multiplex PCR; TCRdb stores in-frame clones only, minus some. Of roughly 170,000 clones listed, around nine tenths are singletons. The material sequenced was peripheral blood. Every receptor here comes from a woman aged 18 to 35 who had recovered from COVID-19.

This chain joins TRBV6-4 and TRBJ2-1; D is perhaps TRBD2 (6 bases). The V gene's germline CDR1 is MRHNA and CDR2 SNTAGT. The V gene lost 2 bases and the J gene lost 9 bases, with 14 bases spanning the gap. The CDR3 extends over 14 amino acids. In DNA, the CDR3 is TGTGCCAGCAGTGACCGTGGGGAGGAGGGTGAGCAGTTCTTC. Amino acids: CASSDRGEEGEQFF.

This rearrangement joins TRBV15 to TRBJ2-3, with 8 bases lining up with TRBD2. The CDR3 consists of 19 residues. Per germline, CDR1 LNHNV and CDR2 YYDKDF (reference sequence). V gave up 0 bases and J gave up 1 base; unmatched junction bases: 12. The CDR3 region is CATSRDNGLALGGTDTQYF. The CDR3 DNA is TGTGCCACCAGCAGAGATAACGGACTAGCATTGGGAGGCACAGATACGCAGTATTTT.

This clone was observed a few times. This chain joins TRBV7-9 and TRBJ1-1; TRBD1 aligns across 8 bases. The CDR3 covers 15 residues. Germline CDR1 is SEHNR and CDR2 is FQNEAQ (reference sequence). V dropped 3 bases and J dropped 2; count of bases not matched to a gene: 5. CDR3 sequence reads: CASSFQQGVNTEAFF. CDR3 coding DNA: TGTGCCAGCAGCTTTCAACAGGGGGTTAACACTGAAGCTTTCTTT.

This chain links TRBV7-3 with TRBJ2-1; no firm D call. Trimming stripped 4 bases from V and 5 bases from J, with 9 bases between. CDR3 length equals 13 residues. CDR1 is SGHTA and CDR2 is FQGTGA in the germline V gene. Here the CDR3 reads CASSSTRNNEQFF. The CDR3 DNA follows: TGTGCCAGCAGCTCAACCAGGAACAATGAGCAGTTCTTC.

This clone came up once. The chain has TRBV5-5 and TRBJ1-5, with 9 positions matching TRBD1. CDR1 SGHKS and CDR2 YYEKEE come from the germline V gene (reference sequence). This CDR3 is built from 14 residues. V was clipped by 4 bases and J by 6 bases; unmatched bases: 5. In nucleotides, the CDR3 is TGTGCCAGCAGCAGGGGACAGGGTGGTCAGCCCCAGCATTTT. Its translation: CASSRGQGGQPQHF.

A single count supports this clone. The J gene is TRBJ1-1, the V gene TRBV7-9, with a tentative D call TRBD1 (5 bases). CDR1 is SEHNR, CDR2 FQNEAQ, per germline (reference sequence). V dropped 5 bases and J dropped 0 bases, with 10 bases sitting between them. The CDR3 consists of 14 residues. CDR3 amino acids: CASSLEGMNTEAFF. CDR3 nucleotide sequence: TGTGCCAGCAGCCTGGAGGGGATGAACACTGAAGCTTTCTTT.

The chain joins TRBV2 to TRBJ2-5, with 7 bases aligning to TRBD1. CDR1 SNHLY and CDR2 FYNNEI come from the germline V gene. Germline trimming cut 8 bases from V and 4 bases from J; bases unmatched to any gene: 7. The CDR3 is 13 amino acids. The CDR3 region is CASWTGFGETQYF. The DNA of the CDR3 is TGTGCCAGCTGGACAGGTTTTGGAGAGACCCAGTACTTC.

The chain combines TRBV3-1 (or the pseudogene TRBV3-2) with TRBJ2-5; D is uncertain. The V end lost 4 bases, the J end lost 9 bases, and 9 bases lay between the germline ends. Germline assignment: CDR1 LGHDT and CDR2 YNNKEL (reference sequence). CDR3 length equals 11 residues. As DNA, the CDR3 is TGTGCCAGCAGCCCCGGTCCATCCCAGTACTTC. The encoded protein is CASSPGPSQYF.

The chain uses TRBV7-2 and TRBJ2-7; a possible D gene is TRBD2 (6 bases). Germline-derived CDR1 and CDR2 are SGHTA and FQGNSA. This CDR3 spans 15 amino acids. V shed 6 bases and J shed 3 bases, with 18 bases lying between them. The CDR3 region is CASSLGRGEIYEQYV. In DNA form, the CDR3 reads TGTGCCAGCAGTCTCGGTCGCGGGGAGATCTACGAGCAGTACGTC.

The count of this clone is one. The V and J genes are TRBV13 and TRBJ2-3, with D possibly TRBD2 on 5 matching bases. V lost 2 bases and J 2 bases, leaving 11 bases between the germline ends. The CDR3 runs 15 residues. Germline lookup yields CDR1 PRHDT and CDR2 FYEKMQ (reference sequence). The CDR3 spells CASSLRTRATDTQYF. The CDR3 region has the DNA TGTGCCAGCAGCTTACGGACGAGGGCCACAGATACGCAGTATTTT.

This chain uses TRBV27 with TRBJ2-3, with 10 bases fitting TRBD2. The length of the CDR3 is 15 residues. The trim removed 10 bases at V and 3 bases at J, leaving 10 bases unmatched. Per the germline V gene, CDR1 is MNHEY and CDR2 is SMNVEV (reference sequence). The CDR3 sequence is CATSPGTSVTDTQYF. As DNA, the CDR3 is TGTGCCACCAGCCCCGGGACTAGCGTTACAGATACGCAGTATTTT.

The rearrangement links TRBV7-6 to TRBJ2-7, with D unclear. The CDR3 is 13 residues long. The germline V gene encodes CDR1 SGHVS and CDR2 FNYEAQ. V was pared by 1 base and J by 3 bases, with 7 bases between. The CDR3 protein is CASSLGYGYEQYF. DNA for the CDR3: TGTGCCAGCAGCTTAGGCTACGGCTACGAGCAGTACTTC.

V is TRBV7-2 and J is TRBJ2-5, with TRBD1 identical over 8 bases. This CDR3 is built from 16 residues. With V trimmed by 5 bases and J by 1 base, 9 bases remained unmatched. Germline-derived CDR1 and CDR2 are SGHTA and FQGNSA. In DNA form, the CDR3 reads TGTGCCAGCAGCAGAGGACAGGGACACCTCCAAGAGACCCAGTACTTC. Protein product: CASSRGQGHLQETQYF.

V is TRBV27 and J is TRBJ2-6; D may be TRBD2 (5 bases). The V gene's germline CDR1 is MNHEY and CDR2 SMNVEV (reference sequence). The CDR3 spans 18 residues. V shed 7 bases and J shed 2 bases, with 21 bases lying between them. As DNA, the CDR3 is TGTGCCAGCAAGGATAGCGATTCGTATAGACCTGGGGCCAACGTCCTGACTTTC. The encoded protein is CASKDSDSYRPGANVLTF.

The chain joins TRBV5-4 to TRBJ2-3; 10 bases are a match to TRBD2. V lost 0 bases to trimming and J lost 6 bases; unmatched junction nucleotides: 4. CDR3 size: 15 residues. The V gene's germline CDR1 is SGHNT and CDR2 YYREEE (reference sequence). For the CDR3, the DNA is TGTGCCAGCAGCTTGGAGCGGGGGGGAGGCGATACGCAGTATTTT. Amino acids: CASSLERGGGDTQYF.

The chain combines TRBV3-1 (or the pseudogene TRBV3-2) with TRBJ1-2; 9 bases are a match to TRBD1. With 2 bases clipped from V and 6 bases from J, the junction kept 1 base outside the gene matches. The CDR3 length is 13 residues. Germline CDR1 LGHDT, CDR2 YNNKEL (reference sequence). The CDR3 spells CASSQRTGDGYTF. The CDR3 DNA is TGTGCCAGCAGCCAACGGACAGGGGATGGCTACACCTTC.

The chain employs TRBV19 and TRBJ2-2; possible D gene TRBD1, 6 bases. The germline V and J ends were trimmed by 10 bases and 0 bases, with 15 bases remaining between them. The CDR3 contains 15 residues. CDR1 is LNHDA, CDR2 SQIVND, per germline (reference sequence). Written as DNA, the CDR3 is TGTGCCACCAGGACAGACACCGCGAACACCGGGGAGCTGTTTTTT. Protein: CATRTDTANTGELFF.

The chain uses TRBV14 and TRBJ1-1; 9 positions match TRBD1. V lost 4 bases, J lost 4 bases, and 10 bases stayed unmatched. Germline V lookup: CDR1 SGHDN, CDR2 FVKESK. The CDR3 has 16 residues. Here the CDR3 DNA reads TGTGCCAGCAGCCTGTTACAGGGGGCCGTTTCCACTGAAGCTTTCTTT. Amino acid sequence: CASSLLQGAVSTEAFF.

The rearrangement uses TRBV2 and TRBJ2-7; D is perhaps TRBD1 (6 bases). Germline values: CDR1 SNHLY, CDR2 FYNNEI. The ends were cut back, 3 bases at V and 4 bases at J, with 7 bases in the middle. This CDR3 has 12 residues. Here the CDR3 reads CASSDTGYEQYF. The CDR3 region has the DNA TGTGCCAGCAGTGACACAGGGTACGAGCAGTACTTC.

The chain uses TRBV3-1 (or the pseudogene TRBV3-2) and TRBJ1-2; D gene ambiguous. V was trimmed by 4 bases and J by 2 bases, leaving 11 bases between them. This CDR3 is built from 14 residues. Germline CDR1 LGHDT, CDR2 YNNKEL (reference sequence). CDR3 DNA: TGTGCCAGCAGCCCAAACGGGGAAAACTATGGCTACACCTTC. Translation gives CASSPNGENYGYTF.

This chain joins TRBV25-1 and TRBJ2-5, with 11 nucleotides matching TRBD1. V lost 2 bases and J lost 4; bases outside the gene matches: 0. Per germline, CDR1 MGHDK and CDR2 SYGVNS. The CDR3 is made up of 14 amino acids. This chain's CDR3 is CASSEGTGGETQYF. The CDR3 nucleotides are TGTGCCAGCAGTGAAGGGACAGGGGGAGAGACCCAGTACTTC.

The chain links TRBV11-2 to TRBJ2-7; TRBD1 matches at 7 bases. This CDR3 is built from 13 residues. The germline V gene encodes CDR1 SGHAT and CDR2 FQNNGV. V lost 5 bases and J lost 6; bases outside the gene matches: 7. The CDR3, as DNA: TGTGCCAGCAGCAACCCCTACAGGGGCGAGCAGTACTTC. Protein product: CASSNPYRGEQYF.

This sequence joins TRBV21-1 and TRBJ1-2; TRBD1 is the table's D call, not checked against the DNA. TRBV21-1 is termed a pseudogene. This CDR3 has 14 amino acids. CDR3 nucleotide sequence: TGTGCCAGCGGCTCCGGGACAGGGAACTATGGCTACACCTTC. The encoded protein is CASGSGTGNYGYTF.